Listed here is a single T cell receptor beta chain. There are 11 residues in the CDR3. Germline CDR1 reads SQVTM; CDR2 reads ANQGSEA. Trimming cost V 6 bases and J 3 bases; bases outside gene matches: 2. The sample originates from a study of CD8 T cells in Susac syndrome. Random hexamers were used to reverse transcribe the RNA input (about 0.45 to 1 ug). TCRdb called the immunoSEQ multiplex PCR reads again in MiXCR, with one record for every CDR3 protein. The data show fewer than 250,000 distinct CDR3 sequences, 80% to 95% seen once. The sequence was obtained from a human donor with multiple sclerosis. The sample consisted of CD8+ T cells from PBMCs. The J gene is TRBJ2-7, the V gene TRBV29-1; 7 bases map to TRBD1. CDR3 nucleotides: TGCAGCGTGAGGGACAGCTACGAGCAGTACTTC. Translated, it gives CSVRDSYEQYF.